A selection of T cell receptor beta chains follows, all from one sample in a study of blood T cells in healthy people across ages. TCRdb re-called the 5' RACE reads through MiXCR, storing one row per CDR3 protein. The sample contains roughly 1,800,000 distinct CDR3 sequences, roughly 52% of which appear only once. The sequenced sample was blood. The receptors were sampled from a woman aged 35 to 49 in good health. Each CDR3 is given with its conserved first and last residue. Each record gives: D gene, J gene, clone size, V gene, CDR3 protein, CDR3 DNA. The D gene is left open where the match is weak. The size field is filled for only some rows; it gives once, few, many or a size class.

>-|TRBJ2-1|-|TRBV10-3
CAISEGLEHEQFF
TGTGCCATCAGTGAAGGGCTGGAACATGAGCAGTTCTTC
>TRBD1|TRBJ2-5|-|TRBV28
CASSFLGTEETQYF
TGTGCCAGCAGTTTTCTCGGGACAGAAGAGACCCAGTACTTC
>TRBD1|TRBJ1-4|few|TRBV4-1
CASRNLGQGGEKLFF
TGCGCCAGCAGGAACCTGGGACAGGGAGGCGAAAAACTGTTTTTT
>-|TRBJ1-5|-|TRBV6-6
CASSPWDGSNQPQHF
TGTGCCAGCAGCCCTTGGGACGGCTCGAATCAGCCCCAGCATTTT
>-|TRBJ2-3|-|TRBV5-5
CASSFTGTDTRYF
TGTGCCAGCAGCTTTACAGGAACAGATACGCGGTATTTT
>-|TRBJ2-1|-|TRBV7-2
CASSHREENEQFF
TGTGCCAGCAGCCACAGGGAGGAGAATGAGCAGTTCTTC
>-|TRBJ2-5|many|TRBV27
CASSGDSGETQYF
TGTGCCAGCAGCGGGGATTCGGGGGAGACCCAGTACTTC
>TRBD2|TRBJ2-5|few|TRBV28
CASSNQGLAPQETQYF
TGTGCCAGCAGTAACCAGGGACTAGCGCCCCAAGAGACCCAGTACTTC
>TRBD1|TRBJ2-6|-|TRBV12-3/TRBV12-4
CASSRDRFSSGANVLTF
TGTGCCAGCAGCCGGGACAGGTTCAGCTCTGGGGCCAACGTCCTGACTTTC
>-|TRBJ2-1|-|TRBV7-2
CASSPVGWGADEQFF
TGTGCCAGCAGCCCTGTCGGGTGGGGGGCTGATGAGCAGTTCTTC
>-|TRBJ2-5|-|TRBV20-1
CSARSSLGGGTETQYF
TGCAGTGCTAGATCTTCTTTAGGGGGGGGGACAGAGACCCAGTACTTC
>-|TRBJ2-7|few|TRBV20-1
CSARPEGAGFYEQYF
TGCAGTGCTAGACCGGAAGGGGCAGGGTTTTACGAGCAGTACTTC
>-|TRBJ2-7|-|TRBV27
CASSLRSAGYEQYF
TGTGCCAGCAGTTTAAGGTCAGCTGGCTACGAGCAGTACTTC
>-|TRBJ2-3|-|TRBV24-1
CATSDWGLGSDTDTQYF
TGTGCCACCAGTGATTGGGGCCTTGGGTCGGACACAGATACGCAGTATTTT
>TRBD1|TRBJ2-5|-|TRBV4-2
CASSQVSNWPGQGQTQYF
TGTGCCAGCAGCCAAGTGTCGAATTGGCCGGGACAGGGGCAGACCCAGTACTTC
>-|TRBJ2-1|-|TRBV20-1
CSASPRTIEQFF
TGCAGTGCTAGCCCCCGGACTATTGAGCAGTTCTTC
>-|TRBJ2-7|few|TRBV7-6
CASSYLAGNNEQYF
TGTGCCAGCAGCTACCTGGCGGGAAATAACGAGCAGTACTTC
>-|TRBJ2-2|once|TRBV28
CASSFGGSGELFF
TGTGCCAGCAGTTTTGGGGGGTCCGGGGAGCTGTTTTTT
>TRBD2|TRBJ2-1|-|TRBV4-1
CASSQEGLAGGEQFF
TGCGCCAGCAGCCAAGAGGGACTAGCGGGCGGCGAGCAGTTCTTC
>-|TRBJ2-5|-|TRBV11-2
CASSLGLGVPQETQYF
TGTGCCAGCAGCTTAGGGTTAGGGGTTCCGCAAGAGACCCAGTACTTC